This TCR beta chain was recorded in a study of blood T cell repertoires in COVID-19. The junction had 1 base not matched to a gene; V was cut back by 1 base and J by 0 bases. The germline V gene encodes CDR1 ENHRY and CDR2 SYGVKD. This CDR3 region has 16 residues. Clones were sequenced by immunoSEQ multiplex PCR, and TCRdb holds only the in-frame ones, with some missing. The sample includes about 82,000 clones, around 78% of them seen just once. Patients in Seattle were enrolled during active infection, then followed longitudinally. The rearrangement joins TRBV10-3 to TRBJ2-1, with TRBD2 matching over 9 bases. Source material: peripheral blood. The receptor was derived from a man aged 60-69 years with COVID-19, enrolled during active disease. CDR3 in amino acids: CAISEYSGGSYNEQFF. CDR3 coding DNA: TGTGCCATCAGTGAGTATAGCGGGGGCTCCTACAATGAGCAGTTCTTC.